The next 32 T cell receptor beta chains were all read from a single sample in a study of vaccination and CD4 T cells after COVID-19. Their antigens remain unidentified. This sample's treatment: approximately 10-day PBMC culture with coronavirus spike peptide pools or control peptides (ViraFEST assay). Cultured CD4+ T cell DNA underwent sequencing with the Oncomine TCR Beta short-read assay. One entry per CDR3 protein, called by TCRdb with MiXCR from the PCR reads. The repertoire consists of roughly 20,000 distinct CDR3 sequences, with 48% occurring once and the leading ten covering roughly 2.6%. Material: CD4+ T cells from blood, cultured in vitro, obtained after SARS-CoV-2 vaccination. All receptors come from a human donor who had recovered from COVID-19.

V usage is TRBV19 and J usage is TRBJ1-5; 7 nucleotides align to TRBD1. CDR1 and CDR2 from the germline V gene are LNHDA and SQIVND (reference sequence). V was clipped by 3 bases and J by 3 bases; unmatched bases: 5. The CDR3 runs 15 residues. CDR3 in amino acids: CASSIGDSNNQPQHF. The CDR3 DNA reads as TGTGCCAGTAGTATCGGGGACAGTAACAATCAGCCCCAGCATTTT.

The J gene is TRBJ1-1, the V gene TRBV7-2; D ambiguous. Trimming took 1 base from V and 0 from J, leaving 18 bases between them. CDR3 length: 18 amino acids. The germline V gene encodes CDR1 SGHTA and CDR2 FQGNSA. In DNA, the CDR3 is TGTGCCAGCAGCTTAGTAGTGGGCGCGCGGGGAATGAACACTGAAGCTTTCTTT. This sequence encodes CASSLVVGARGMNTEAFF. Supplemented by reference TRBV7-2 and TRBJ1-1, the full variable domain reads GAGVSQSPSNKVTEKGKDVELRCDPISGHTALYWYRQSLGQGLEFLIYFQGNSAPDKSGLPSDRFSAERTGGSVSTLTIQRTQQEDSAVYLCASSLVVGARGMNTEAFFGQGTRLTVV.

V usage is TRBV10-3 and J usage is TRBJ2-3, with TRBD1 as a possible D gene (6 bases). The germline gives CDR1 ENHRY, CDR2 SYGVKD. This CDR3 has 14 residues. Deletions cut 8 bases from V and 2 bases from J, with 14 bases between. CDR3 sequence: CAIADRTITDTQYF. The CDR3 DNA sequence: TGTGCCATCGCGGACAGAACAATCACAGATACGCAGTATTTT.

The CDR3, as DNA: TGTGCCATCAGTGATTCGGTCGAAGAAGCTTTCTTT. Translation gives CAISDSVEEAFF. The V and J genes are TRBV10-3 and TRBJ1-1; D gene ambiguous. CDR1 is ENHRY, CDR2 SYGVKD, per germline. The CDR3 covers 12 residues. Deletions cut 3 bases from V and 8 bases from J, with 10 bases between.

This chain uses TRBV19 with TRBJ2-6; 7 nucleotides line up with TRBD1. V dropped 4 bases and J dropped 2; count of bases not matched to a gene: 5. The CDR3 consists of 16 residues. Per germline, CDR1 LNHDA and CDR2 SQIVND (reference sequence). The CDR3 DNA reads as TGTGCCAGTAGTACCAAGGGACAGCCTGGGGCCAACGTCCTGACTTTC. As protein: CASSTKGQPGANVLTF.

This clonotype was seen a single time. This chain connects TRBV6-1 to TRBJ2-7; D may be TRBD2 (5 bases). The CDR3 spans 14 residues. Trimming removed 6 bases at V and 2 bases at J, with 14 bases between. CDR1 is MNHNS, CDR2 SASEGT, per germline. The CDR3 DNA is TGTGCCAGCAGCCTTGGTGTGAGGGCCTACGAGCAGTACTTC. Translating it yields CASSLGVRAYEQYF.

The chain links TRBV15 to TRBJ1-1; D is ambiguous. There are 14 residues in the CDR3. The germline CDR1 and CDR2 sequences are LNHNV and YYDKDF (reference sequence). The ends were cut back, 0 bases at V and 4 bases at J, with 9 bases in the middle. The CDR3 region has the DNA TGTGCCACCAGCAGAGATTATAGCGGCACTGAAGCTTTCTTT. Encoded protein: CATSRDYSGTEAFF. Combining the CDR3 with reference TRBV15 and TRBJ1-1 gives the whole variable domain DAMVIQNPRYQVTQFGKPVTLSCSQTLNHNVMYWYQQKSSQAPKLLFHYYDKDFNNEADTPDNFQSRRPNTSFCFLDIRSPGLGDTAMYLCATSRDYSGTEAFFGQGTRLTVV.

This clonotype was picked up a small number of times. The chain carries TRBV7-2 and TRBJ1-1; no definite D call. V was trimmed by 1 base and J by 3 bases, leaving 12 bases between them. The CDR3 runs 15 residues. Per germline, CDR1 SGHTA and CDR2 FQGNSA. The CDR3 reads CASSLVPGSYTEAFF. CDR3 in DNA: TGTGCCAGCAGCTTAGTACCGGGTAGCTACACTGAAGCTTTCTTT.

This clonotype has a handful of counts. V usage is TRBV20-1 and J usage is TRBJ2-5; tentatively, D is TRBD1 (6 bases). The V end was cut by 6 bases, the J end by 3 bases, with 17 bases between. The CDR3 totals 14 residues. CDR1 and CDR2 (germline): DFQATT, SNEGSKA (reference sequence). For the CDR3, the DNA is TGCAGTGCGGGGGCTAACAGGGAAAAAGAGACCCAGTACTTC. Encoded protein: CSAGANREKETQYF.

The chain uses TRBV6-1 and TRBJ2-1; 11 nucleotides line up with TRBD2. CDR3 length: 17 amino acids. J lost 8 bases, V lost 4 bases, and 13 bases had no gene match. The germline gives CDR1 MNHNS, CDR2 SASEGT. This CDR3 reads CASSAIMGSGGADEQFF. In DNA, the CDR3 is TGTGCCAGCAGTGCAATAATGGGTAGCGGGGGGGCGGATGAGCAGTTCTTC.

This clonotype was counted only a few times. This chain uses TRBV7-2 with TRBJ1-2, with a tentative D call TRBD1 (6 bases). CDR1 and CDR2 from the germline V gene are SGHTA and FQGNSA. With 5 bases removed from V and 7 bases from J, the gap between germline ends came to 20 bases. CDR3 length: 15 residues. CDR3 in DNA: TGTGCCAGCAGCCAGACCAGGTCGGGGGGCCTTGGCTACACCTTC. It specifies CASSQTRSGGLGYTF.

The rearrangement uses TRBV27 and TRBJ1-1; 8 bases map to TRBD1. CDR1 and CDR2 from the germline V gene are MNHEY and SMNVEV (reference sequence). J lost 1 base, V lost 5 bases, and 15 bases had no gene match. CDR3 length: 18 amino acids. DNA for the CDR3: TGTGCCAGCAGTCCCCACCTCCGGGACAGGCTCCCGAACACTGAAGCTTTCTTT. Its protein is CASSPHLRDRLPNTEAFF.

The V gene is TRBV29-1, the J gene TRBJ1-1; a possible D gene is TRBD1 (5 bases). Germline values: CDR1 SQVTM, CDR2 ANQGSEA. V was clipped by 3 bases and J by 4 bases, with 15 bases between them. The CDR3 contains 14 residues. CDR3 sequence reads: CSVDRWRGGTEAFF. As DNA, the CDR3 is TGCAGCGTTGACAGGTGGAGGGGTGGCACTGAAGCTTTCTTT.

The V call is TRBV11-3, the J call TRBJ1-2; 8 bases fit TRBD1. V lost 4 bases, J lost 7 bases, and 5 bases stayed unmatched. The CDR3 covers 13 residues. From germline, CDR1 is SGHNT and CDR2 YENEEA. CDR3 protein: CASSSTGVGGYTF. The CDR3 coding sequence is TGTGCCAGCAGCTCGACAGGGGTGGGTGGCTACACCTTC.

This chain joins TRBV7-2 and TRBJ1-4; tentative D call: TRBD1 (6 bases). Between the trimmed V and J ends, which lost 2 bases and 3 bases, there was a span of 10 bases. CDR3 size: 15 residues. CDR1 is SGHTA, CDR2 FQGNSA, per germline. The CDR3 sequence is CASSLQAGANEKLFF. The CDR3 nucleotides are TGTGCCAGCAGCTTACAGGCAGGGGCTAATGAAAAACTGTTTTTT.

This chain links TRBV7-2 with TRBJ2-1; tentative D call: TRBD2 (5 bases). Germline CDR1 reads SGHTA; CDR2 reads FQGNSA. V was cut by 1 base and J by 0 bases, with 16 bases left in between. The CDR3 is made up of 18 amino acids. CDR3 in DNA: TGTGCCAGCAGCTTAGAAGGGCTAGCCAGCATCTCCTACAATGAGCAGTTCTTC. Translating gives CASSLEGLASISYNEQFF.

The V and J genes are TRBV9 and TRBJ1-1; perhaps TRBD1 as D (5 bases). This CDR3 has 15 residues. With 0 bases removed from V and 4 bases from J, the gap between germline ends came to 13 bases. CDR1 and CDR2 (germline): SGDLS, YYNGEE. CDR3 loop: CASSVDAGYSTEAFF. DNA for the CDR3: TGTGCCAGCAGCGTAGATGCAGGGTATAGCACTGAAGCTTTCTTT.

This chain uses TRBV7-2 with TRBJ2-3; D remains unclear. The V gene's germline CDR1 is SGHTA and CDR2 FQGNSA. There are 14 residues in the CDR3. Trimming took 4 bases from V and 4 from J, leaving 12 bases between them. CDR3 residues: CASSSGTAADTQYF. For the CDR3, the DNA is TGTGCCAGCAGCTCTGGTACTGCAGCAGATACGCAGTATTTT. Combining the CDR3 with reference TRBV7-2 and TRBJ2-3 gives the whole variable domain GAGVSQSPSNKVTEKGKDVELRCDPISGHTALYWYRQSLGQGLEFLIYFQGNSAPDKSGLPSDRFSAERTGGSVSTLTIQRTQQEDSAVYLCASSSGTAADTQYFGPGTRLTVL.

The J gene is TRBJ2-5, the V gene TRBV24-1; D ambiguous. The CDR3 has 15 amino acids. V shed 5 bases and J shed 3 bases, with 15 bases lying between them. The germline CDR1 and CDR2 sequences are KGHDR and SFDVKD. CDR3: CATSGGPASKETQYF. The CDR3 nucleotides read TGTGCCACCAGTGGTGGGCCCGCGTCTAAAGAGACCCAGTACTTC.

The chain employs TRBV30 and TRBJ1-1; D gene unclear. Trimming pared 0 bases from V and 1 base from J, leaving 6 bases between. Germline values: CDR1 GTSNPN, CDR2 SVGIG (reference sequence). This CDR3 is built from 13 residues. The CDR3 is CAWSVTQNTEAFF. DNA for the CDR3: TGTGCCTGGAGTGTTACACAGAACACTGAAGCTTTCTTT.

The chain is built from TRBV20-1 and TRBJ1-2; 12 bases are shared with TRBD1. Per the germline V gene, CDR1 is DFQATT and CDR2 is SNEGSKA (reference sequence). CDR3 size: 14 residues. The ends lost 6 bases at V and 8 bases at J; junction bases unmatched: 10. The CDR3: CSAAIGTGGRGYTF. The DNA for the CDR3 is TGCAGTGCCGCCATAGGGACAGGGGGCAGGGGCTACACCTTC.

This clonotype has just a few counts. The chain employs TRBV7-9 and TRBJ2-3, with TRBD2 identical over 8 bases. V was clipped by 3 bases and J by 4 bases; unmatched bases: 12. Looked up from germline, CDR1 is SEHNR and CDR2 is FQNEAQ (reference sequence). The CDR3 has 17 residues. The DNA of the CDR3 is TGTGCCAGCAGCTTTCCCCGAGGGTTAGCGGGATCAGATACGCAGTATTTT. Translation: CASSFPRGLAGSDTQYF.

The chain links TRBV6-2 or TRBV6-3 to TRBJ2-1, with 16 bases lining up with TRBD2. The V and J ends lost 0 bases and 8 bases, in that order; junction bases with no gene match: 13. There are 20 residues in the CDR3. CDR1 MNHEY and CDR2 SVGEGT come from the germline V gene. The CDR3, as DNA: TGTGCCAGCAGTTACTCGCCACCGGGACTAGCGGGAGGGCCTGGGGATGAGCAGTTCTTC. This codes for CASSYSPPGLAGGPGDEQFF.

V usage is TRBV7-6 and J usage is TRBJ2-1; 7 bases match TRBD2. The V gene's germline CDR1 is SGHVS and CDR2 FNYEAQ. The CDR3 is 17 amino acids. V was clipped by 1 base and J by 2 bases; unmatched bases: 8. CDR3 sequence reads: CASSLVSGGRAYNEQFF. The CDR3 nucleotides read TGTGCCAGCAGCTTAGTCTCGGGCGGGAGAGCCTACAATGAGCAGTTCTTC.

This clonotype has more than one count but fewer than ten. The chain is built from TRBV19 and TRBJ2-3; D call uncertain. Between the trimmed V and J ends, which lost 6 bases and 0 bases, there was a span of 7 bases. The CDR3 consists of 13 residues. CDR1 is LNHDA and CDR2 is SQIVND in the germline V gene (reference sequence). CDR3 DNA: TGTGCCAGTAGACCAACTAGCACAGATACGCAGTATTTT. Its translation is CASRPTSTDTQYF.

This clonotype was picked up a small number of times. V is TRBV28 and J is TRBJ1-5; TRBD1 matches 9 bases. The CDR3 runs 14 residues. Germline lookup yields CDR1 MDHEN and CDR2 SYDVKM. With V trimmed by 2 bases and J by 6 bases, 2 bases remained unmatched. The CDR3 region has the DNA TGTGCCAGCAGTTTAACAGGGGGCATTCAGCCCCAGCATTTT. It yields the protein CASSLTGGIQPQHF.

The rearrangement uses TRBV19 and TRBJ2-2; D gene ambiguous. This CDR3 has 14 residues. V was cut by 3 bases and J by 2 bases, with 7 bases left in between. Germline V lookup: CDR1 LNHDA, CDR2 SQIVND (reference sequence). The CDR3 spells CASSMTHNTGELFF. The CDR3 nucleotides are TGTGCCAGTAGTATGACCCATAACACCGGGGAGCTGTTTTTT. The full variable domain, rest sourced from reference TRBV19 and TRBJ2-2, is DGGITQSPKYLFRKEGQNVTLSCEQNLNHDAMYWYRQDPGQGLRLIYYSQIVNDFQKGDIAEGYSVSREKKESFPLTVTSAQKNPTAFYLCASSMTHNTGELFFGEGSRLTVL.

The rearrangement links TRBV29-1 to TRBJ1-1, with 7 nucleotides matching TRBD1. The CDR3 covers 12 residues. V was pared by 7 bases and J by 0 bases, with 2 bases of the junction left unmatched. Germline loops: CDR1 SQVTM, CDR2 ANQGSEA. The DNA for the CDR3 is TGCAGCGGTGACAGGGTGAACACTGAAGCTTTCTTT. This translates into CSGDRVNTEAFF.

The V gene is TRBV7-2, the J gene TRBJ2-7, with 10 bases fitting TRBD1. The CDR3 covers 15 residues. CDR1 is SGHTA, CDR2 FQGNSA, per germline. The V gene end was trimmed by 1 base and the J gene end by 7 bases; junction bases not matched to a gene: 7. CDR3 region: CASSLGGTGVEEQYF. The CDR3 nucleotides read TGTGCCAGCAGCTTAGGAGGGACAGGGGTGGAAGAGCAGTACTTC.

The chain couples TRBV11-2 to TRBJ2-5; no reliable D call. The CDR3 is 13 residues long. Germline assignment: CDR1 SGHAT and CDR2 FQNNGV. The V end was cut by 3 bases, the J end by 2 bases, with 7 bases between. CDR3 residues: CASSFSRQETQYF. The CDR3 DNA follows: TGTGCCAGCAGCTTTTCCCGGCAAGAGACCCAGTACTTC.

The V call is TRBV20-1, the J call TRBJ2-5, with D possibly matching TRBD2 (5 bases). The germline CDR1 and CDR2 sequences are DFQATT and SNEGSKA (reference sequence). This CDR3 comprises 13 residues. The ends were cut back, 6 bases at V and 4 bases at J, with 15 bases in the middle. The CDR3 nucleotides read TGCAGTGCCCCGATAGGTCGGGGAGAGACCCAGTACTTC. Protein: CSAPIGRGETQYF.

V and J are TRBV28 and TRBJ2-1, with 10 bases that match TRBD2. This CDR3 region has 15 residues. CDR1 and CDR2 (germline): MDHEN, SYDVKM. Losses at the gene ends were 2 bases for V and 9 bases for J; bases not matched to a gene: 7. This chain's CDR3 is CASSLASGRRSEQFF. In DNA, the CDR3 is TGTGCCAGCAGTTTAGCTAGCGGGAGAAGGAGTGAGCAGTTCTTC.